This T cell receptor (beta chain) was captured by sequencing in a study of circulating and synovial CD4+ cells in juvenile arthritis. Sequenced samples came from active juvenile idiopathic arthritis patients. Only in-frame clones appear in the TCRdb table, and some are missing; sequencing was by immunoSEQ multiplex PCR. The sample has about 32,000 clones; about 95% are singletons. V lost 5 bases to trimming and J lost 0 bases, with 20 bases between them. This CDR3 has 17 amino acids. The germline V gene has CDR1 SEHNR and CDR2 FQNEAQ (reference sequence). This chain connects TRBV7-9 to TRBJ2-7; TRBD1 might be the D (5 bases). This sequence originates from a human donor with juvenile idiopathic arthritis. Sequenced sample: CD4+ T cells from blood. The DNA of the CDR3 is TGTGCCAGCAGCGATAGCCTGAGGACACGAAGCTCCTACGAGCAGTACTTC. As protein: CASSDSLRTRSSYEQYF.